These T cell receptor beta chains were read from a single sample in a study of early T cells in non-severe SARS-CoV-2 infection. TCRdb re-called the 5' RACE reads through MiXCR, storing one row per CDR3 protein. Of more than 65,000 distinct CDR3 sequences in the sample, approximately 13% were seen once. Material for sequencing was whole blood. The receptors stem from an adult who was a healthcare worker with PCR-confirmed SARS-CoV-2 infection or an uninfected control (not recorded which). CDR3s include the opening cysteine and the closing phenylalanine or tryptophan. A D gene is named only where the DNA matches it firmly. A row's size may be missing; if present it is once, few, many or a size class.

V gene	clone size	D gene	J gene	CDR3 protein	CDR3 DNA
TRBV11-1	many	TRBD2	TRBJ2-1	CASSLREVSYNEQFF	TGTGCCAGCAGCTTACGGGAGGTCTCCTACAATGAGCAGTTCTTC
TRBV9	.	.	TRBJ2-6	CASSVGTGLGANVLTF	TGTGCCAGCAGCGTAGGTACAGGGTTGGGGGCCAACGTCCTGACTTTC
TRBV29-1	.	TRBD2	TRBJ2-5	CSVQAGGLRETQYF	TGCAGCGTTCAAGCGGGGGGGCTAAGGGAGACCCAGTACTTC
TRBV7-2	few	.	TRBJ2-5	CASSWDLYQETQYF	TGTGCCAGCAGCTGGGACCTGTACCAAGAGACCCAGTACTTC
TRBV12-3/TRBV12-4	.	.	TRBJ1-4	CASSWDQPGGEKLFF	TGTGCCAGCAGTTGGGACCAGCCGGGGGGAGAAAAACTGTTTTTT
TRBV9	.	TRBD1	TRBJ2-7	CASSRRQGLDEQYF	TGTGCCAGCAGCCGAAGACAGGGGCTGGACGAGCAGTACTTC
TRBV7-2	few	.	TRBJ2-5	CASSPNSATETQYF	TGTGCCAGCAGCCCGAATAGCGCCACGGAGACCCAGTACTTC
TRBV18	.	.	TRBJ2-7	CASSPRWTASSEQYF	TGTGCCAGCTCACCACGATGGACAGCATCAAGCGAGCAGTACTTC
TRBV7-9	many	.	TRBJ2-7	CASSLSAGRYEQYF	TGTGCCAGCAGCTTATCGGCAGGGAGATACGAGCAGTACTTC
TRBV29-1	few	TRBD2	TRBJ2-1	CSTRAPSGGYNEQFF	TGCAGCACGAGAGCGCCTAGCGGGGGATACAATGAGCAGTTCTTC
TRBV28	many	.	TRBJ2-7	CASMSGEQIYEQYF	TGTGCCAGCATGTCGGGCGAACAGATCTACGAGCAGTACTTC
TRBV3-1	.	.	TRBJ2-1	CASSQVDEQFF	TGTGCCAGCAGCCAAGTAGACGAGCAGTTCTTC
TRBV7-9	.	.	TRBJ1-3	CASSPTGARRNTIYF	TGTGCCAGCAGCCCCACGGGGGCCAGAAGAAACACCATATATTTT
TRBV29-1	few	.	TRBJ2-3	CSVVTASTDTQYF	TGCAGCGTTGTGACCGCTAGCACAGATACGCAGTATTTT
TRBV7-2	.	TRBD2	TRBJ2-7	CASSLTGTSVGEQYF	TGTGCCAGCAGCTTGACGGGGACTAGCGTAGGCGAGCAGTACTTC
TRBV24-1	.	.	TRBJ2-3	CATSDLNSGGTDTQYF	TGTGCCACCAGTGATTTGAACAGCGGCGGCACAGATACGCAGTATTTT
TRBV19	few	.	TRBJ1-4	CASSQQSRLELFF	TGTGCCAGTAGTCAACAGTCCAGGTTAGAACTGTTTTTT
TRBV6-6	.	TRBD1	TRBJ2-2	CASSPPGQGKTGELFF	TGTGCCAGCAGTCCACCCGGACAGGGTAAAACCGGGGAGCTGTTTTTT
TRBV29-1	few	.	TRBJ1-1	CSLNPPGRGTEAFF	TGCAGCCTAAACCCTCCGGGAAGAGGGACTGAAGCTTTCTTT
TRBV6-2/TRBV6-3	.	.	TRBJ2-7	CASSYDHSPQEQYF	TGTGCCAGCAGTTACGATCATTCCCCGCAAGAGCAGTACTTC
TRBV29-1	.	.	TRBJ2-3	CSVPGTGRDTQYF	TGCAGCGTGCCGGGAACAGGGCGAGATACGCAGTATTTT
TRBV5-1	few	.	TRBJ2-1	CASSPGPGLPNEQFF	TGCGCCAGCAGCCCTGGGCCGGGACTCCCAAATGAGCAGTTCTTC
TRBV5-5	few	TRBD1	TRBJ1-5	CASSLTGDSNQPQHF	TGTGCCAGCAGCTTGACAGGGGATAGCAATCAGCCCCAGCATTTT
TRBV29-1	.	.	TRBJ2-3	CSEGEVTDTQYF	TGCAGCGAGGGCGAAGTCACAGATACGCAGTATTTT
TRBV10-2	few	.	TRBJ2-3	CASSESGHIRYF	TGCGCCAGCAGTGAGTCGGGGCATATACGCTATTTT
TRBV20-1	.	.	TRBJ2-2	CSARRQNTGELFF	TGCAGTGCTAGGCGGCAGAACACCGGGGAGCTGTTTTTT
TRBV20-1	.	.	TRBJ2-3	CSARGGAGLSDTQYF	TGCAGTGCTAGAGGAGGTGCAGGCTTGTCAGATACGCAGTATTTT
TRBV18	many	.	TRBJ1-4	CASSLLLWEKLFF	TGTGCCAGCTCACTCCTTTTGTGGGAAAAACTGTTTTTT
TRBV3-1	few	.	TRBJ1-4	CASSLPGTENEKLFF	TGTGCCAGCAGCTTGCCCGGGACCGAGAATGAAAAACTGTTTTTT
TRBV28	.	.	TRBJ2-7	CATVDELYEQYF	TGTGCCACCGTGGATGAACTCTACGAGCAGTACTTC
TRBV5-6	many	.	TRBJ1-4	CASSLGMRDEKLFF	TGTGCCAGCAGCTTGGGAATGCGTGATGAAAAACTGTTTTTT
TRBV5-1	few	.	TRBJ2-5	CASSLTRGETQYF	TGCGCCAGCAGCTTGACTAGAGGCGAGACCCAGTACTTC
TRBV4-2	.	.	TRBJ2-2	CASSPLTGTTGELFF	TGTGCCAGCAGCCCACTGACAGGAACCACCGGGGAGCTGTTTTTT
TRBV7-9	few	.	TRBJ1-1	CASSLAQGGTEAFF	TGTGCCAGCAGCTTAGCTCAGGGAGGCACTGAAGCTTTCTTT
TRBV16	many	.	TRBJ2-5	CASSPPWGNQETQYF	TGTGCCAGCAGCCCCCCATGGGGGAACCAAGAGACCCAGTACTTC
TRBV9	.	TRBD2	TRBJ2-2	CATGLAATGELFF	TGTGCCACCGGACTAGCGGCGACCGGGGAGCTGTTTTTT
TRBV2	many	.	TRBJ2-7	CASSESALYEQYF	TGTGCCAGCAGTGAATCGGCCCTCTACGAGCAGTACTTC
TRBV27	.	.	TRBJ1-2	CASSFSGGSGGYTF	TGTGCCAGCAGTTTTTCGGGGGGCTCGGGAGGCTACACCTTC
TRBV20-1	.	.	TRBJ1-6	CSARARRKTRSPLHF	TGCAGTGCTAGAGCCCGCCGGAAGACTCGTTCACCCCTCCACTTT
TRBV4-2	.	TRBD1	TRBJ1-4	CASSDDRGDEKLFF	TGTGCCAGTTCGGACGACAGGGGTGATGAAAAACTGTTTTTT